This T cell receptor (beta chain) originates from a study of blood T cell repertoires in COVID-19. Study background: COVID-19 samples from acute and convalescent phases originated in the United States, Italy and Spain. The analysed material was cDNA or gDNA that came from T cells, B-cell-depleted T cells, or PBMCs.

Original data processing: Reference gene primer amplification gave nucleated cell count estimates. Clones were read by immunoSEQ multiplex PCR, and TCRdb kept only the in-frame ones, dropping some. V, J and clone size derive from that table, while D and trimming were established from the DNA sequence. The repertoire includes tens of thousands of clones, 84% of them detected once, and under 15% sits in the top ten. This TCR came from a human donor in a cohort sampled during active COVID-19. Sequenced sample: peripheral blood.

CDR3 DNA: TGTGCCAGCAGCCTGGTGACTACTAGCTCCGGACCCCTGTCCTACAATGAGCAGTTCTTC. Protein: CASSLVTTSSGPLSYNEQFF. This chain uses TRBV7-8 with TRBJ2-1; weak D call: TRBD2 (6 bases). From germline, CDR1 is SGHVS and CDR2 FQNEAQ. The V end lost 5 bases, the J end lost 1 base, and 27 bases lay between the germline ends. The length of the CDR3 is 20 residues. Using reference TRBV7-8 and TRBJ2-1 for the parts outside the CDR3, the full variable domain is GAGVSQSPRYKVAKRGQDVALRCDPISGHVSLFWYQQALGQGPEFLTYFQNEAQLDKSGLPSDRFFAERPEGSVSTLKIQRTQQEDSAVYLCASSLVTTSSGPLSYNEQFFGPGTRLTVL.